This is a list of T cell receptor beta chains from one sample in a study of cytomegalovirus exposure and HLA in healthy donors. Sequencing was performed with immunoSEQ multiplex PCR; in TCRdb, only in-frame clones are kept and a portion is missing. The table has 90,000 or so clones, over 70% seen once. Input material: PBMCs. Receptor source: a boy between 10 and 17 years old in good health and CMV-seronegative. Each CDR3 is given with its conserved first and last residue. The D gene is left open where the match is weak. Size tells how often a clone was seen (once, few, many) or the class of an expanded clone, and some rows leave it out.

TRBV6-5	TRBD1	NA	TRBJ2-7	TGTGCCAGCAGTCGACAGGGAAGCTCCTACGAGCAGTACTTC	CASSRQGSSYEQYF
TRBV11-2	NA	once	TRBJ1-4	TGTGCCAGCAGCCATCCGACTGGTGAAAAACTGTTTTTT	CASSHPTGEKLFF
TRBV2	NA	few	TRBJ2-7	TGTGCCAGCGGCCCGGGACTCCCAGGGCGCGAGCAGTACTTC	CASGPGLPGREQYF
TRBV4-1	TRBD1	NA	TRBJ2-7	TGCGCCAGCAGCCAGCCACGGACAGGGGACTACGAGCAGTACTTC	CASSQPRTGDYEQYF
TRBV6-5	NA	NA	TRBJ1-1	TGTGCCAGCAGGGAAACAGGGAACACTGAAGCTTTCTTT	CASRETGNTEAFF
TRBV28	NA	NA	TRBJ2-2	TGTGCCAGCAGTTTTGGACAGTGGCACGGGGAGCTGTTTTTT	CASSFGQWHGELFF
TRBV27	NA	NA	TRBJ2-1	TGTGCCAGCAGTCAATTCAATGAGCAGTTCTTC	CASSQFNEQFF
TRBV28	NA	NA	TRBJ2-7	TGTGCCAGCAGTACGGGGGGCCCGGGGGAGCAGTACTTC	CASSTGGPGEQYF
TRBV15	TRBD2	NA	TRBJ2-3	TGTGCCACCAGCGGAAGCGGGAGGGCGACAGATACGCAGTATTTT	CATSGSGRATDTQYF
TRBV25-1	NA	NA	TRBJ1-4	TGTGCCAGCAGTGAAGCGGGGGCGCGAGAAAAACTGTTTTTT	CASSEAGAREKLFF
TRBV4-3	TRBD1	NA	TRBJ1-3	TGCGCCAGCAGCCAAGAGTACAGGGGCCCTGGAAACACCATATATTTT	CASSQEYRGPGNTIYF
TRBV28	TRBD1	once	TRBJ1-2	TGTGCCAGCAGTACCGGGACAGTTAACTATGGCTACACCTTC	CASSTGTVNYGYTF
TRBV9	NA	NA	TRBJ1-1	TGTGCCAGCAGCGTAGATGAGGGAATGAACACTGAAGCTTTCTTT	CASSVDEGMNTEAFF
TRBV7-3	NA	few	TRBJ1-3	TGTGCCAGCAGGCCGACAGGAGAAAACACCATATATTTT	CASRPTGENTIYF
TRBV2	NA	NA	TRBJ2-7	TGTGCCAGCAGGGAAGACCCACGCGGCGAGCAGTACTTC	CASREDPRGEQYF
TRBV6-5	NA	NA	TRBJ2-3	TGTGCCAGCAGTTATGGCAGCGCAGATACGCAGTATTTT	CASSYGSADTQYF
TRBV6-5	TRBD2	NA	TRBJ2-1	TGTGCCAGCAGGCTAGCGGGAGGGCCTCTTTATGAGCAGTTCTTC	CASRLAGGPLYEQFF
TRBV20-1	TRBD1	NA	TRBJ2-7	TGCAGTGCTGGGGGGACAGGGGCTCAGTACTTC	CSAGGTGAQYF
TRBV10-3	TRBD1	NA	TRBJ2-5	TGTGCCATCAGTGCTGACAGGGGGCAGGGAGAGACCCAGTACTTC	CAISADRGQGETQYF
TRBV7-6	NA	NA	TRBJ1-2	TGTGCCAGCAGCCCCTCAGGGACTCTGGGGGGCTACACCTTC	CASSPSGTLGGYTF
TRBV6-5	TRBD1	few	TRBJ2-3	TGTGCCAGCAGGAAAGACAGGGGGTTCACAGATACGCAGTATTTT	CASRKDRGFTDTQYF
TRBV6-4	NA	NA	TRBJ1-5	TGTGCCAGCAGTGACTCGGGGGGAAATCAGCCCCAGCATTTT	CASSDSGGNQPQHF
TRBV27	TRBD1	NA	TRBJ1-5	TGTGCCAGCAGTTTGCGGGACAGGGTGGATCAGCCCCAGCATTTT	CASSLRDRVDQPQHF
TRBV6-5	NA	NA	TRBJ2-7	TGTGCCAGCAGTTACTCTACAGGGAACTACGAGCAGTACTTC	CASSYSTGNYEQYF
TRBV6-5	NA	NA	TRBJ1-5	TGTGCCAGCAGTCGAACAGGGCTTAGCAATCAGCCCCAGCATTTT	CASSRTGLSNQPQHF
TRBV7-2	NA	NA	TRBJ1-3	TGTGCCAGCAGCTTCCTTACACCAGACTCTGGAAACACCATATATTTT	CASSFLTPDSGNTIYF
TRBV7-8	NA	NA	TRBJ2-5	TGTGCCAGCAGCACCCTCGACAGGACCCAGTACTTC	CASSTLDRTQYF
TRBV29-1	NA	once	TRBJ2-1	TGCAGCGCCCTGGGGTCAGCCGGGGTGGAGCAGTTCTTC	CSALGSAGVEQFF
TRBV7-2	NA	NA	TRBJ1-5	TGTGCCAGCAGTCGAAGACCCGCCCGAGGGCCCCAGCATTTT	CASSRRPARGPQHF
TRBV30	NA	NA	TRBJ1-5	TGTGCCTGGAGTCGTTCGGGGGGCAATCAGCCCCAGCATTTT	CAWSRSGGNQPQHF
TRBV7-3	TRBD1	NA	TRBJ1-2	TGTGCCAGCAGCAACCGGGACAGACCCCAGACCTTC	CASSNRDRPQTF
TRBV10-3	TRBD1	NA	TRBJ1-5	TGTGCCATCAGTTTAACAGGGGCCAATCAGCCCCAGCATTTT	CAISLTGANQPQHF
TRBV5-1	NA	NA	TRBJ2-1	TGCGCCAGCAGCTTGGCGGTTAGCGTCTCCTACAATGAGCAGTTCTTC	CASSLAVSVSYNEQFF
TRBV5-4	NA	NA	TRBJ1-2	TGTGCCAGCAGCCCCTTCACCGGGTCCTCATCTCCATATGGCTACACCTTC	CASSPFTGSSSPYGYTF
TRBV9	TRBD1	few	TRBJ1-1	TGTGCCAGCAGCGCCGGAGCAGGGGGCGACACTGAAGCTTTCTTT	CASSAGAGGDTEAFF
TRBV30	TRBD2	once	TRBJ2-5	TGTGCCTGGGAGGGGCTAGCGGGGAAAGGGACCCAGTACTTC	CAWEGLAGKGTQYF
TRBV2	NA	NA	TRBJ1-3	TGTGCCAGCAGCTATTCTGGAAACACCATATATTTT	CASSYSGNTIYF
TRBV19	NA	NA	TRBJ1-1	TGTGCCAGTAGGGTGGGGAGCTCGAACACTGAAGCTTTCTTT	CASRVGSSNTEAFF
TRBV30	NA	NA	TRBJ1-5	TGTGCCTGGAGCAGCGGCAAAGTAAGGACTCAGCCCCAGCATTTT	CAWSSGKVRTQPQHF
TRBV6-1	TRBD1	once	TRBJ1-2	TGTGCCAGCAGTAACTATCCGACAGGGGGAGGCGGCTACACCTTC	CASSNYPTGGGGYTF
TRBV30	TRBD1	NA	TRBJ1-1	TGTGCCTGGACGACTAACAGGGGGCTGAAAAACACTGAAGCTTTCTTT	CAWTTNRGLKNTEAFF
TRBV5-1	NA	NA	TRBJ2-6	TGCGCCAGCAGCTTGGCTCTAAGCTCTGGGGCCAACGTCCTGACTTTC	CASSLALSSGANVLTF
TRBV27	NA	NA	TRBJ1-5	TGTGCCAGCTCCCGGAGTAGCAATCAGCCCCAGCATTTT	CASSRSSNQPQHF
TRBV6-6	TRBD1	once	TRBJ2-7	TGTGCCAGCAGCCCCCGGACAGGGGGCCACTACGAGCAGTACTTC	CASSPRTGGHYEQYF
TRBV12-5	TRBD1	few	TRBJ2-6	TGTGCTAGTGGGGGGGGTGGGACAGGACTTGCTGGGGCCAACGTCCTGACTTTC	CASGGGGTGLAGANVLTF
TRBV6-1	TRBD1	NA	TRBJ1-5	TGTGCCAGCAGGGGGACAGGGGTTGGCAATCAGCCCCAGCATTTT	CASRGTGVGNQPQHF
TRBV30	NA	NA	TRBJ1-1	TGTGCCTGGAGTGTAGCAGGGATGAACACTGAAGCTTTCTTT	CAWSVAGMNTEAFF
TRBV6-5	NA	NA	TRBJ1-2	TGTGCCAGCAGGAAGGGGGACTATGGCTACACCTTC	CASRKGDYGYTF
TRBV19	NA	NA	TRBJ1-1	TGTGCCAGTAGTATATCAGGGAACACTGAAGCTTTCTTT	CASSISGNTEAFF
TRBV7-8	TRBD2	NA	TRBJ2-7	TGTGCCAGCAGCCTACGACTAGCGGGTGGTTACGAGCAGTACTTC	CASSLRLAGGYEQYF
TRBV2	TRBD1	once	TRBJ2-3	TGTGCCAGCAGTGAATACCCGGGACAGGGTACGCAGTATTTT	CASSEYPGQGTQYF
TRBV7-8	TRBD2	NA	TRBJ2-3	TGTGCCAGCAGACTAGCGGGAGTGGCAGATACGCAGTATTTT	CASRLAGVADTQYF
TRBV4-3	TRBD2	few	TRBJ2-6	TGCGCCAGCAGCCAAGAAGCGGGAGACGGCTCTGGGGCCAACGTCCTGACTTTC	CASSQEAGDGSGANVLTF
TRBV2	NA	NA	TRBJ1-5	TGTGCCAGCAGTGATAATGCGGGGTTACGCAATCAGCCCCAGCATTTT	CASSDNAGLRNQPQHF
TRBV7-2	NA	NA	TRBJ2-3	TGTGCCAGCAGCTTAGTACTGACTGGCACAGATACGCAGTATTTT	CASSLVLTGTDTQYF
TRBV23-1	NA	NA	TRBJ2-1	TGCGCCAGCAGTCAATCTCACCAGGGAGGTTTCTACAATGAGCAGTTCTTC	CASSQSHQGGFYNEQFF
TRBV25-1	NA	once	TRBJ1-2	TGTGCCAGCAGTGAAACAGGGCCGTATGGCTACACCTTC	CASSETGPYGYTF